A selection of T cell receptor beta chains follows, all from one sample in a study of OX40 agonist ivuxolimab in advanced cancers. Profiling relied on immunoSEQ multiplex PCR, and the TCRdb table lists in-frame clones only, not all of them. This sample carries some 47,000 clones, approximately 84% of them seen once, and the ten largest clones take roughly 7.3%. The specimen was CD4+ or CD8+ T cells sorted from blood, collected in a trial of the OX40 agonist ivuxolimab. These receptors were collected from an adult with an advanced solid tumor such as melanoma, head and neck, liver or kidney cancer. The CDR3 runs from the conserved cysteine through the conserved F or W. D genes are given only for firm matches. The size field is filled for only some rows; it gives once, few, many or a size class.

D	size	J	V	CDR3	DNA
-	-	TRBJ1-5	TRBV18	CASSPPNRDRDQPQHF	TGTGCCAGCTCACCACCTAACAGGGATCGGGATCAGCCCCAGCATTTT
-	-	TRBJ2-5	TRBV5-1	CASSVGPNQETQYF	TGCGCCAGCAGCGTCGGGCCAAATCAAGAGACCCAGTACTTC
-	-	TRBJ2-7	TRBV20-1	CSARDRNEQYF	TGCAGTGCTAGAGATCGAAACGAGCAGTACTTC
TRBD2	-	TRBJ2-1	TRBV2	CASTALAGGPVDEQFF	TGTGCCAGCACAGCCCTAGCGGGAGGGCCGGTCGATGAGCAGTTCTTC
TRBD1	-	TRBJ2-2	TRBV5-4	CASSFGTGNTGELFF	TGTGCCAGCAGCTTTGGGACAGGGAACACCGGGGAGCTGTTTTTT
-	-	TRBJ2-5	TRBV28	CASMGPRAAGSLQETQYF	TGTGCCAGCATGGGACCACGTGCTGCGGGTTCTCTTCAAGAGACCCAGTACTTC
TRBD1	-	TRBJ2-5	TRBV7-7	CASSSDRAETQYF	TGTGCCAGCAGCTCGGACAGGGCAGAGACCCAGTACTTC
-	-	TRBJ2-1	TRBV20-1	CSASPGGEQFF	TGCAGTGCTAGCCCAGGAGGTGAGCAGTTCTTC
-	once	TRBJ2-6	TRBV19	CASRSQGSGANVLTF	TGTGCCAGTAGATCTCAGGGCTCTGGGGCCAACGTCCTGACTTTC
-	-	TRBJ2-7	TRBV2	CASRILSYEQYF	TGTGCCAGTCGTATACTCTCCTACGAGCAGTACTTC
-	-	TRBJ1-4	TRBV6-5	CASGAGIATNEKLFF	TGTGCCAGCGGGGCAGGGATCGCAACTAATGAAAAACTGTTTTTT
-	-	TRBJ2-1	TRBV18	CASSPPRANNEQFF	TGTGCCAGCTCACCACCCCGGGCGAACAATGAGCAGTTCTTC
-	-	TRBJ2-5	TRBV30	CACGKGETQYF	TGTGCCTGCGGTAAAGGAGAGACCCAGTACTTC
TRBD2	-	TRBJ2-1	TRBV5-4	CASSSGLAGLGGEQFF	TGTGCCAGCAGCTCCGGACTAGCGGGGCTAGGTGGTGAGCAGTTCTTC
-	-	TRBJ2-1	TRBV5-4	CASSPISINEQFF	TGTGCCAGCAGCCCCATTTCAATTAATGAGCAGTTCTTC
-	-	TRBJ1-3	TRBV10-3	CAIRREGGNTIYF	TGTGCCATCAGGAGGGAAGGGGGAAACACCATATATTTT
-	-	TRBJ1-3	TRBV19	CASTKGEGRNTIYF	TGTGCCAGTACCAAGGGGGAGGGAAGAAACACCATATATTTT
TRBD1	-	TRBJ2-2	TRBV19	CAGQGRATGELFF	TGTGCCGGACAGGGGCGGGCCACCGGGGAGCTGTTTTTT
-	-	TRBJ2-3	TRBV4-2	CASSQEVWGSTDTQYF	TGTGCCAGCAGCCAAGAAGTGTGGGGTTCCACAGATACGCAGTATTTT
-	-	TRBJ2-7	TRBV29-1	CSVEHRENEQYF	TGCAGCGTTGAACACAGGGAAAACGAGCAGTACTTC
-	few	TRBJ2-7	TRBV30	CAWSVGGRIEQYF	TGTGCCTGGAGTGTAGGGGGGCGCATCGAGCAGTACTTC
TRBD2	few	TRBJ2-5	TRBV30	CAWSVGLAGGETQYF	TGTGCCTGGAGTGTTGGGTTAGCGGGGGGGGAGACCCAGTACTTC
TRBD2	-	TRBJ2-7	TRBV5-1	CASSAGGTLSYEQYF	TGCGCCAGCAGCGCCGGGGGGACCCTCTCCTACGAGCAGTACTTC
-	-	TRBJ1-5	TRBV30	CAWSINRGQPQHF	TGTGCCTGGAGTATAAATCGTGGTCAGCCCCAGCATTTT
-	once	TRBJ1-1	TRBV5-6	CASSLGSTEAFF	TGTGCCAGCAGCTTAGGAAGCACTGAAGCTTTCTTT
-	-	TRBJ2-7	TRBV11-2	CASTPWGEALLYEQYF	TGTGCCAGCACCCCTTGGGGGGAGGCATTACTATACGAGCAGTACTTC
TRBD2	-	TRBJ2-3	TRBV6-5	CASSLAGGSDTQYF	TGTGCCAGCAGCCTAGCGGGAGGCTCTGATACGCAGTATTTT
-	-	TRBJ1-3	TRBV2	CASSVRTAGNTIYF	TGTGCCAGCAGTGTAAGGACAGCTGGAAACACCATATATTTT
-	-	TRBJ1-1	TRBV30	CAWSVVRTFF	TGTGCCTGGAGTGTAGTGAGGACTTTCTTT
-	-	TRBJ2-2	TRBV5-6	CASSIWGRGTGELFF	TGTGCCAGCAGCATTTGGGGACGGGGCACCGGGGAGCTGTTTTTT
-	-	TRBJ1-2	TRBV18	CASSPGVDYGYTF	TGTGCCAGCTCACCAGGGGTGGACTATGGCTACACCTTC
-	-	TRBJ2-1	TRBV11-2	CASNLWEGEQFF	TGTGCCAGCAACTTATGGGAAGGGGAGCAGTTCTTC
TRBD1	-	TRBJ1-1	TRBV5-1	CASSKDYRGTEAFF	TGCGCCAGCAGCAAAGATTACAGGGGGACTGAAGCTTTCTTT
-	-	TRBJ1-4	TRBV5-5	CASSLSGGTGSGEKLFF	TGTGCCAGCAGCTTGAGCGGGGGAACAGGGTCGGGTGAAAAACTGTTTTTT
-	-	TRBJ1-2	TRBV7-2	CASSLAGRTALNYGYTF	TGTGCCAGCAGCTTAGCCGGCAGGACTGCACTTAACTATGGCTACACCTTC
-	-	TRBJ2-1	TRBV5-6	CASSPWLLVSYNEQFF	TGTGCCAGCAGCCCGTGGCTCCTAGTCTCCTACAATGAGCAGTTCTTC
TRBD2	-	TRBJ2-1	TRBV23-1	CASSHTSSGLIYNEQFF	TGCGCCAGCAGTCACACGTCTAGCGGGCTGATTTACAATGAGCAGTTCTTC
-	-	TRBJ2-1	TRBV27	CASSFYNEQFF	TGTGCCAGCAGTTTCTACAATGAGCAGTTCTTC
-	-	TRBJ2-7	TRBV7-2	CASSLASRTYEQYF	TGTGCCAGCAGCTTAGCGTCCAGGACCTACGAGCAGTACTTC
-	-	TRBJ1-1	TRBV7-9	CASRSRQEFTEAFF	TGTGCCAGCAGATCTAGACAGGAGTTCACTGAAGCTTTCTTT
TRBD1	-	TRBJ2-1	TRBV19	CASQTGWTGGFEQFF	TGTGCCAGTCAAACAGGGTGGACAGGGGGCTTTGAGCAGTTCTTC
-	-	TRBJ2-7	TRBV7-5	CASSRTHEQYF	TGTGCCAGCAGTCGAACCCACGAGCAGTACTTC
TRBD2	-	TRBJ2-7	TRBV7-6	CASSPSGLAGAYEQYF	TGTGCCAGCAGCCCTTCGGGACTAGCGGGAGCCTACGAGCAGTACTTC
-	few	TRBJ2-1	TRBV18	CASSRTGRDNEQFF	TGTGCCAGCTCACGCACGGGACGGGACAATGAGCAGTTCTTC
-	-	TRBJ2-1	TRBV4-1	CASSQVFTEQFF	TGCGCCAGCAGCCAAGTATTTACTGAGCAGTTCTTC
-	-	TRBJ2-3	TRBV4-3	CASSQDPGVARYTQYF	TGCGCCAGCAGCCAAGATCCCGGGGTGGCTCGTTATACGCAGTATTTT
-	-	TRBJ2-7	TRBV7-9	CASSLPIGEQYF	TGTGCCAGCAGCTTACCGATCGGCGAGCAGTACTTC
TRBD2	-	TRBJ2-7	TRBV6-5	CASSLTSGSLYEQYF	TGTGCCAGCAGTTTGACTAGCGGGAGCCTTTACGAGCAGTACTTC
-	-	TRBJ1-1	TRBV2	CASSQARVNTEAFF	TGTGCCAGCAGCCAGGCGAGGGTGAACACTGAAGCTTTCTTT
TRBD2	-	TRBJ2-1	TRBV19	CASSLGLADYNEQFF	TGTGCCAGTAGTTTGGGACTAGCGGATTACAATGAGCAGTTCTTC